What follows are 26 T cell receptor beta chains derived from one specimen sequenced in a study of the immune and genomic landscape of osteosarcoma. This table comes from immunoSEQ multiplex PCR, and its TCRdb copy is limited to in-frame clones, with some not included. The sample includes roughly 6,000 clones, 60% to 80% seen only once; the top ten take approximately 15%. Poor-prognosis osteosarcoma patients supplied post-treatment primary, local recurrence and metastasis tumor specimens. The sequencing sample was made of osteosarcoma tumor tissue from the lung. All receptors come from a human donor with osteosarcoma.

The CDR3 nucleotides are TGTGCCAGCAGCTCCCCGAGTGGACAGGTCCCCGGGGAGCTGTTTTTT. The encoded protein is CASSSPSGQVPGELFF. The chain has TRBV7-3 and TRBJ2-2, with 7 positions matching TRBD1. The V segment lost 4 bases and the J segment 6 bases; nucleotides outside the gene matches: 11. The germline CDR1 and CDR2 sequences are SGHTA and FQGTGA. This CDR3 is built from 16 residues.

This clone was observed a few times. The chain recombines TRBV7-2 with TRBJ1-1; D ambiguous. Germline loops: CDR1 SGHTA, CDR2 FQGNSA. CDR3 size: 12 residues. Deletions cut 5 bases from V and 8 bases from J, with 12 bases between. This chain's CDR3 is CASSLTYGEAFF. The CDR3 region has the DNA TGTGCCAGCAGCCTTACGTACGGGGAAGCTTTCTTT. The entire variable domain, with the rest obtained from reference TRBV7-2 and TRBJ1-1, is as follows: GAGVSQSPSNKVTEKGKDVELRCDPISGHTALYWYRQSLGQGLEFLIYFQGNSAPDKSGLPSDRFSAERTGGSVSTLTIQRTQQEDSAVYLCASSLTYGEAFFGQGTRLTVV.

In its sample, this clone was seen a few times. The chain combines TRBV9 with TRBJ1-2; D ambiguous. CDR1 is SGDLS and CDR2 is YYNGEE in the germline V gene. CDR3 size: 14 residues. The germline V and J ends were trimmed by 0 bases and 6 bases, with 12 bases remaining between them. CDR3 sequence reads: CASSVDWKGDGYTF. In nucleotides, the CDR3 is TGTGCCAGCAGCGTAGATTGGAAGGGCGATGGCTACACCTTC.

The rearrangement uses TRBV11-2 and TRBJ2-1; 11 nucleotides agree with TRBD2. Losses at the gene ends were 5 bases for V and 4 bases for J; bases not matched to a gene: 4. Germline loops: CDR1 SGHAT, CDR2 FQNNGV. This CDR3 contains 15 residues. The CDR3 sequence is CASSRSGGVYNEQFF. The CDR3 DNA is TGTGCCAGCAGCCGTAGCGGGGGGGTATACAATGAGCAGTTCTTC.

CDR3 DNA sequence: TGTGCCAGCAGCTCAAGGGCAGATACGCAGTATTTT. It specifies CASSSRADTQYF. The genes are TRBV5-4 and TRBJ2-3; the D is unclear. The CDR3 runs 12 residues. Germline V lookup: CDR1 SGHNT, CDR2 YYREEE (reference sequence). With 3 bases removed from V and 4 bases from J, the gap between germline ends came to 6 bases.

The sample holds one count of this clone. The chain combines TRBV6-1 with TRBJ1-2; D gene uncertain. The germline gives CDR1 MNHNS, CDR2 SASEGT. The CDR3 covers 13 residues. The ends were cut back, 0 bases at V and 9 bases at J, with 11 bases in the middle. The CDR3 DNA is TGTGCCAGCAGTGAAGCGGCGGAGACAAGCTACACCTTC. Translating it yields CASSEAAETSYTF.

The chain has TRBV15 and TRBJ1-4, with D perhaps matching TRBD1 (5 bases). Germline V gene sequence: CDR1 LNHNV, CDR2 YYDKDF (reference sequence). The CDR3 is 15 amino acids. V shed 1 base and J shed 8 bases, with 14 bases lying between them. The CDR3 is CATSRARGGREKLFF. The CDR3 bases are TGTGCCACCAGCAGAGCGAGGGGCGGACGGGAAAAACTGTTTTTT.

The chain has TRBV10-3 and TRBJ2-1; the match to TRBD2 covers 10 bases. CDR1 is ENHRY, CDR2 SYGVKD, per germline. Trimming took 6 bases from V and 7 from J; bases not matched to a gene: 6. The CDR3 covers 14 residues. CDR3 region: CAIRERGGSNEQFF. DNA for the CDR3: TGTGCCATCAGAGAGCGGGGGGGCTCGAATGAGCAGTTCTTC.

A single count supports this clone. V usage is TRBV9 and J usage is TRBJ2-1; 9 positions agree with TRBD1. The J segment lost 4 bases and the V segment lost 0 bases, leaving 8 bases of the junction unmatched. CDR3 length: 17 amino acids. Germline V gene sequence: CDR1 SGDLS, CDR2 YYNGEE. CDR3 protein: CASSVEFGTGSYNEQFF. In DNA form, the CDR3 reads TGTGCCAGCAGCGTAGAATTCGGGACAGGGTCTTACAATGAGCAGTTCTTC.

This chain joins TRBV27 and TRBJ1-1; 9 bases agree with TRBD1. V was pared by 1 base and J by 3 bases, with 6 bases of the junction left unmatched. The CDR3 sequence is 16 residues long. In germline, CDR1 is MNHEY, CDR2 SMNVEV (reference sequence). The CDR3 region is CASSLFSTGGDTEAFF. CDR3 DNA: TGTGCCAGCAGTTTATTTTCGACAGGGGGGGACACTGAAGCTTTCTTT.

This chain joins TRBV7-9 and TRBJ2-7; a possible D gene is TRBD1 (5 bases). CDR1 and CDR2 from the germline V gene are SEHNR and FQNEAQ (reference sequence). CDR3 length: 11 amino acids. V was cut by 4 bases and J by 9 bases, with 10 bases left in between. CDR3 bases: TGTGCCAGCAGCTCATTAGACAGGCAGTACTTC. Its protein product is CASSSLDRQYF.

The chain employs TRBV11-3 and TRBJ2-2; TRBD1 agrees at 9 bases. CDR3 length equals 15 residues. Trimming cost V 5 bases and J 6 bases; bases outside gene matches: 7. Germline assignment: CDR1 SGHNT and CDR2 YENEEA. CDR3 in amino acids: CASSAGTGNAGELFF. The DNA for the CDR3 is TGTGCCAGCAGCGCCGGGACAGGGAATGCCGGGGAGCTGTTTTTT.

This clone was seen once. This chain connects TRBV7-2 to TRBJ2-3; the D is unclear. CDR3 size: 13 residues. CDR1 and CDR2 (germline): SGHTA, FQGNSA. The V gene lost 6 bases and the J gene lost 3 bases, with 10 bases spanning the gap. In DNA form, the CDR3 reads TGTGCCAGCAGTTCCCAGAAGACAGATACGCAGTATTTT. Translated: CASSSQKTDTQYF.

V gene TRBV2 combines with J gene TRBJ2-3, with D possibly being TRBD2 (5 bases). Trimming pared 6 bases from V and 3 bases from J, leaving 16 bases between. CDR3 length equals 15 residues. The germline CDR1 and CDR2 sequences are SNHLY and FYNNEI. CDR3 loop: CASRRASIRTDTQYF. CDR3 nucleotide sequence: TGTGCCAGCAGGCGGGCGTCGATAAGGACAGATACGCAGTATTTT.

The chain combines TRBV5-4 with TRBJ1-6; weak D call: TRBD1 (5 bases). The CDR3 loop spans 12 amino acids. Germline V gene lookup returns CDR1 SGHNT and CDR2 YYREEE (reference sequence). Between the trimmed V and J ends, which lost 0 bases and 13 bases, there was a span of 8 bases. The CDR3 DNA reads as TGTGCCAGCAGCTTGGCCGGGGGGCCCCTCCACTTT. It yields the protein CASSLAGGPLHF.

The chain recombines TRBV6-4 with TRBJ2-1; 10 bases agree with TRBD2. Germline CDR1 MRHNA, CDR2 SNTAGT. The CDR3 is made up of 14 amino acids. V lost 3 bases, J lost 7 bases, and 3 bases stayed unmatched. CDR3 bases: TGTGCCAGCAGTGAAGCGGGGGGGCCAAATGAGCAGTTCTTC. This sequence encodes CASSEAGGPNEQFF.

The table lists this clone with a count of one. The V and J genes are TRBV18 and TRBJ2-1; TRBD1 matches at 12 bases. V shed 2 bases and J 12 bases; nucleotides not matched to a gene: 5. This CDR3 has 14 residues. Germline CDR1 is KGHSH and CDR2 is LQKENI. CDR3 coding DNA: TGTGCCAGCTCACCATCGGGACAGGGGGCGCGGCAGTTCTTC. It encodes CASSPSGQGARQFF.

The chain links TRBV5-1 to TRBJ2-2; D is possibly TRBD2 (6 bases). Germline CDR1 SGHRS, CDR2 YFSETQ. The CDR3 totals 17 residues. Trimming pared 4 bases from V and 7 bases from J, leaving 23 bases between. CDR3 sequence reads: CASSLDAGLSVIGELFF. The CDR3 DNA reads TGCGCCAGCAGCCTGGACGCGGGACTGTCCGTCATCGGGGAGCTGTTTTTT.

The J gene is TRBJ2-6, the V gene TRBV7-1; 8 bases are a match to TRBD2. TRBV7-1 is annotated as an ORF whose role is uncertain. The V and J ends lost 5 bases and 1 base, in that order; junction bases with no gene match: 1. The CDR3 has 15 amino acids. The CDR3 DNA follows: TGTGCCAGCAGCCCGGGAGGGTCTGGGGCCAACGTCCTGACTTTC. Its protein product is CASSPGGSGANVLTF.

The J gene is TRBJ2-7, the V gene TRBV7-3, with D hard to call. CDR3 size: 15 residues. Germline loops: CDR1 SGHTA, CDR2 FQGTGA. The V end was cut by 1 base, the J end by 3 bases, with 13 bases between. The CDR3 nucleotides read TGTGCCAGCAGCTTAAACCGCCTGACTCACTACGAGCAGTACTTC. This translates into CASSLNRLTHYEQYF. The full variable domain, rest sourced from reference TRBV7-3 and TRBJ2-7, is GAGVSQTPSNKVTEKGKYVELRCDPISGHTALYWYRQSLGQGPEFLIYFQGTGAADDSGLPNDRFFAVRPEGSVSTLKIQRTERGDSAVYLCASSLNRLTHYEQYFGPGTRLTVT.

The chain uses TRBV5-6 and TRBJ2-3; 8 bases match TRBD1. CDR1 is SGHDT and CDR2 is YYEEEE in the germline V gene. This CDR3 comprises 15 residues. The trim removed 4 bases at V and 2 bases at J, leaving 6 bases unmatched. CDR3 loop: CASSAGTGYTDTQYF. CDR3 nucleotide sequence: TGTGCCAGCAGCGCCGGGACAGGCTACACAGATACGCAGTATTTT.

This clone was seen a single time. The rearrangement links TRBV28 to TRBJ1-5; 9 bases line up with TRBD1. Germline trimming cut 6 bases from V and 6 bases from J; bases unmatched to any gene: 6. The CDR3 runs to 14 residues. Germline CDR1 and CDR2: MDHEN and SYDVKM. DNA of the CDR3: TGTGCCAGCAGGACAGGGGGGCGAATTCAGCCCCAGCATTTT. The encoded protein is CASRTGGRIQPQHF.

The chain recombines TRBV15 with TRBJ1-6, with 12 bases lining up with TRBD1. Germline values: CDR1 LNHNV, CDR2 YYDKDF (reference sequence). This CDR3 is 16 amino acids long. V gave up 1 base and J gave up 8 bases; unmatched junction bases: 3. The CDR3 nucleotides are TGTGCCACCAGCAGAGGAAGGGACAGGGGGCATTCACCCCTCCACTTT. Its protein is CATSRGRDRGHSPLHF. Looking up the rest from reference TRBV15 and TRBJ1-6 gives the full variable domain: DAMVIQNPRYQVTQFGKPVTLSCSQTLNHNVMYWYQQKSSQAPKLLFHYYDKDFNNEADTPDNFQSRRPNTSFCFLDIRSPGLGDTAMYLCATSRGRDRGHSPLHFGNGTRLTVT.

The rearrangement links TRBV27 to TRBJ2-5; unclear D gene. This CDR3 has 13 amino acids. The germline CDR1 and CDR2 sequences are MNHEY and SMNVEV (reference sequence). Trimming cost V 3 bases and J 5 bases, with 10 bases left between them. CDR3 residues: CASSFKGAETQYF. CDR3 nucleotide sequence: TGTGCCAGCAGTTTCAAGGGCGCGGAGACCCAGTACTTC.

J is TRBJ1-1 and V is TRBV7-9, with TRBD1 matching 7 bases. Germline V lookup: CDR1 SEHNR, CDR2 FQNEAQ (reference sequence). The junction had 6 bases not matched to a gene; V was cut back by 7 bases and J by 1 base. This CDR3 region has 14 residues. The CDR3 spells CASMPGQKNTEAFF. The CDR3 bases are TGTGCCAGCATGCCGGGACAGAAGAACACTGAAGCTTTCTTT.

Only a few counts were recorded for this clone. DNA of the CDR3: TGTGCCAGCAGCCCAAAGACTGGCGGTCAGCCCCAGCATTTT. It yields the protein CASSPKTGGQPQHF. This chain joins TRBV5-5 and TRBJ1-5; D is ambiguous. Germline V gene lookup returns CDR1 SGHKS and CDR2 YYEKEE (reference sequence). The V and J ends lost 4 bases and 6 bases respectively, with 14 bases between them. The CDR3 runs to 14 residues. Supplemented by reference TRBV5-5 and TRBJ1-5, the full variable domain reads DAGVTQSPTHLIKTRGQQVTLRCSPISGHKSVSWYQQVLGQGPQFIFQYYEKEERGRGNFPDRFSARQFPNYSSELNVNALLLGDSALYLCASSPKTGGQPQHFGDGTRLSIL.